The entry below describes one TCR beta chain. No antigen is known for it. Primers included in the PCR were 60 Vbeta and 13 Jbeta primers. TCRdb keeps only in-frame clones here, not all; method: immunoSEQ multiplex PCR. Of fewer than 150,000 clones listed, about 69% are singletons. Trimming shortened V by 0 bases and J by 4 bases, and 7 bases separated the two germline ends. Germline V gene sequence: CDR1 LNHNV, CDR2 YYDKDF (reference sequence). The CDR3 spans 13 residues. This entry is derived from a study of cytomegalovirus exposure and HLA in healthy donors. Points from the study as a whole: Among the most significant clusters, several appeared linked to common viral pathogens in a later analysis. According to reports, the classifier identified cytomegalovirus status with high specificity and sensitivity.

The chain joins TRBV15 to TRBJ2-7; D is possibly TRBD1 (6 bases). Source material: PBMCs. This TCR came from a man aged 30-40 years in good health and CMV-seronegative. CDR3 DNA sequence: TGTGCCACCAGCAGAGAAGGGGGATACGAGCAGTACTTC. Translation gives CATSREGGYEQYF.